The clone carrying this TCR beta chain was recorded only once. The sample is drawn from a study of blood T cell repertoires in COVID-19. The CDR3 has 16 amino acids. Trimming removed 6 bases from V and 0 bases from J; junction bases left unmatched: 10. CDR1 is SGHNT, CDR2 YYREEE, per germline (reference sequence). The table came from immunoSEQ multiplex PCR; TCRdb's copy has only in-frame clones and leaves some out. The sample yields 20,000 to 25,000 clones, roughly 84% seen once. This clonotype was sampled from a man aged 40-49 years with acute or convalescent COVID-19. The genes are TRBV5-4 and TRBJ1-1, with 8 bases matching TRBD1. The material sequenced was peripheral blood. The CDR3 DNA reads TGTGCCAGCACCCCCGGACAGGGTTTTTTGAACACTGAAGCTTTCTTT. It codes for CASTPGQGFLNTEAFF.